The 12 T cell receptor beta chains below were found in one sample sequenced in a study of shared clonotypes between healthy human individuals. Clones were read by immunoSEQ multiplex PCR, and TCRdb kept only the in-frame ones, dropping some. The sample holds about 110,000 clones, around 68% seen once. Sequencing used memory CD8+ T cells sorted from blood. The subset is: CD45RO+ cells pooled with CCR7-negative TemRA cells. Source of these receptors: a woman aged 30 to 39 in good health.

This chain joins TRBV9 and TRBJ2-1; D uncertain. The V end lost 4 bases, the J end lost 7 bases, and 9 bases lay between the germline ends. Germline-derived CDR1 and CDR2 are SGDLS and YYNGEE. The CDR3 has 12 amino acids. The CDR3 DNA reads TGTGCCAGCAGCCCCGGTAGAAATGAGCAGTTCTTC. Protein: CASSPGRNEQFF.

This chain uses TRBV5-1 with TRBJ1-5, with 8 nucleotides matching TRBD1. This CDR3 is built from 15 residues. The V gene's germline CDR1 is SGHRS and CDR2 YFSETQ. The trim removed 1 base at V and 7 bases at J, leaving 7 bases unmatched. DNA for the CDR3: TGCGCCAGCAGCTTGTCCACAGGGGGACAGCAGCCCCAGCATTTT. This sequence encodes CASSLSTGGQQPQHF.

The table lists this clone with many counts. The chain carries TRBV4-1 and TRBJ2-1; 7 bases match TRBD2. V shed 2 bases and J 3 bases; nucleotides not matched to a gene: 7. The CDR3 has 16 amino acids. Looked up from germline, CDR1 is MGHRA and CDR2 is YSYEKL. CDR3 coding DNA: TGCGCCAGCAGCCAACCCTCGGCTAGCGGCTACAATGAGCAGTTCTTC. Translated, it gives CASSQPSASGYNEQFF.

V usage is TRBV27 and J usage is TRBJ1-4; possibly TRBD1 for D (6 bases). V shed 6 bases and J shed 5 bases, with 19 bases lying between them. Germline loops: CDR1 MNHEY, CDR2 SMNVEV (reference sequence). The length of the CDR3 is 16 residues. The CDR3 reads CASSLLHGGTNEKLFF. In nucleotides, the CDR3 is TGTGCCAGCAGCCTACTTCACGGAGGGACAAATGAAAAACTGTTTTTT.

The chain employs TRBV7-8 and TRBJ1-2; 10 positions agree with TRBD1. Germline V gene lookup returns CDR1 SGHVS and CDR2 FQNEAQ. The CDR3 consists of 17 residues. The V gene end was trimmed by 5 bases and the J gene end by 4 bases; junction bases not matched to a gene: 13. The CDR3 spells CASSTRLDRGRVYGYTF. The CDR3 DNA reads as TGTGCCAGCAGCACTCGCCTAGACAGGGGGCGCGTCTATGGCTACACCTTC.

This clone was seen a few times. V is TRBV6-5 and J is TRBJ2-7, with 9 bases lining up with TRBD1. The germline V gene encodes CDR1 MNHEY and CDR2 SVGAGI. CDR3 length equals 14 residues. The V segment lost 8 bases and the J segment 4 bases; nucleotides outside the gene matches: 9. CDR3 loop: CASGTGTGIYEQYF. Here the CDR3 DNA reads TGTGCCAGCGGAACCGGGACAGGGATTTACGAGCAGTACTTC.

This clone was detected ten times or more. V usage is TRBV4-2 and J usage is TRBJ2-5, with D perhaps TRBD1 or TRBD2 (5 bases each). V was cut by 0 bases and J by 1 base, with 15 bases left in between. CDR3 length equals 17 residues. The germline V gene encodes CDR1 LGHNA and CDR2 YNFKEQ. CDR3: CASSQELGEGPQETQYF. CDR3 nucleotides: TGTGCCAGCAGCCAAGAATTGGGAGAGGGGCCCCAAGAGACCCAGTACTTC.

The genes are TRBV11-2 and TRBJ2-3; 13 nucleotides line up with TRBD2. V gave up 4 bases and J gave up 7 bases; unmatched junction bases: 14. This CDR3 is built from 18 residues. Germline loops: CDR1 SGHAT, CDR2 FQNNGV. The CDR3 is CASSSIRLAGGPSYTQYF. CDR3 bases: TGTGCCAGCAGCTCGATCCGACTAGCGGGAGGTCCATCTTATACGCAGTATTTT.

This clone was recorded only once. A far larger clone lies a single base away; this is likely a read error. J is TRBJ2-7 and V is TRBV13, with D perhaps matching TRBD2 (6 bases). The germline V gene encodes CDR1 PRHDT and CDR2 FYEKMQ (reference sequence). This CDR3 is 14 amino acids long. The CDR3 DNA follows: TGTGCCAGCAGCTTGGGAGGCTTCTCCTACAAGCAGTACTTC. It yields the protein CASSLGGFSYKQYF. Looking up the rest from reference TRBV13 and TRBJ2-7 gives the full variable domain: AAGVIQSPRHLIKEKRETATLKCYPIPRHDTVYWYQQGPGQDPQFLISFYEKMQSDKGSIPDRFSAQQFSDYHSELNMSSLELGDSALYFCASSLGGFSYKQYFGPGTRLTVT.

As regards this clone: Since a far larger clone is one base different, this is likely a read error. The V call is TRBV6-1, the J call TRBJ2-7, with D perhaps TRBD2 (6 bases). Germline V gives CDR1 MNHNS, CDR2 SASEGT. The CDR3 has 15 residues. DNA for the CDR3: TGTGCCAGCAGTGAGTTAGGCGGGGACTCCTACAAGCAGTACTTC. Its protein product is CASSELGGDSYKQYF.

Written as DNA, the CDR3 is TGCAGCGTCTGTAAACAGGGTCGGTTGGGCACTGAAGCTTTCTTT. This sequence encodes CSVCKQGRLGTEAFF. The chain employs TRBV29-1 and TRBJ1-1; possibly TRBD1 for D (6 bases). This CDR3 has 15 residues. Per germline, CDR1 SQVTM and CDR2 ANQGSEA. The V and J ends lost 6 bases and 4 bases respectively, with 21 bases between them. The full variable domain, its missing parts supplied by reference TRBV29-1 and TRBJ1-1, is SAVISQKPSRDICQRGTSLTIQCQVDSQVTMMFWYRQQPGQSLTLIATANQGSEATYESGFVIDKFPISRPNLTFSTLTVSNMSPEDSSIYLCSVCKQGRLGTEAFFGQGTRLTVV.

The rearrangement joins TRBV28 to TRBJ2-7; D unresolved. Germline V lookup: CDR1 MDHEN, CDR2 SYDVKM. V gave up 8 bases and J gave up 0 bases, with 14 bases separating them. The CDR3 has 14 residues. This CDR3 is CASSPPLSSYEQYF. In DNA, the CDR3 is TGTGCCAGCTCGCCGCCGCTGAGCTCCTACGAGCAGTACTTC.